These T cell receptor beta chains were read from a single sample in a study of T cell responses to AZD1222 COVID-19 vaccine. Clones were sequenced by immunoSEQ multiplex PCR, and TCRdb holds only the in-frame ones, with some missing. The sample shows some 95,000 clones, approximately 86% of them seen only once. The source was peripheral blood, collected on day 0 of AZD1222 vaccination. The receptors originated from an adult in good health. Both conserved end residues are part of each CDR3. D genes are given only for firm matches. The size field is filled for only some rows; it gives once, few, many or a size class.

>TRBV30|TRBJ1-2|12|NA|NA
CAWGGSNYGYTF
TGTGCCTGGGGGGGTTCTAACTATGGCTACACCTTC
>TRBV9|TRBJ2-7|14|NA|TRBD1
CASSVGQGFYEQYF
TGTGCCAGCAGCGTCGGACAGGGGTTTTACGAGCAGTACTTC
>TRBV2|TRBJ2-5|11|NA|TRBD2
CASRGVETQYF
TGTGCCTCGCGGGGGGTGGAGACCCAGTACTTC
>TRBV3-1/TRBV3-2|TRBJ2-7|14|NA|NA
CASSQDPSSYEQYF
TGTGCCAGCAGCCAAGATCCCAGCTCCTACGAGCAGTACTTC
>TRBV27|TRBJ2-7|15|NA|TRBD2
CASSLGGRQAYEQYF
TGTGCCAGCAGCTTGGGAGGGCGCCAAGCCTACGAGCAGTACTTC
>TRBV3-1/TRBV3-2|TRBJ1-4|14|NA|NA
CASSQGGAREKLFF
TGTGCCAGCAGCCAAGGGGGGGCGCGTGAAAAACTGTTTTTT
>TRBV14|TRBJ1-6|13|few|NA
CASSQDLGGPLHF
TGTGCCAGCAGCCAAGATCTCGGGGGTCCCCTCCACTTT
>TRBV9|TRBJ1-6|16|NA|TRBD1
CASSGGQSSYNSPLHF
TGTGCCAGCAGCGGGGGACAGAGCTCCTATAATTCACCCCTCCACTTT
>TRBV7-6|TRBJ2-3|15|NA|TRBD2
CASSFGAGGTDTQYF
TGTGCCAGCAGCTTTGGGGCGGGGGGCACAGATACGCAGTATTTT
>TRBV5-1|TRBJ2-7|15|few|TRBD2
CASSLTASGSGEQYF
TGCGCCAGCAGCTTGACCGCTAGCGGGAGTGGTGAGCAGTACTTC
>TRBV6-6|TRBJ1-5|13|NA|NA
CASSPNSNQPQHF
TGTGCCAGCAGCCCTAATAGCAATCAGCCCCAGCATTTT
>TRBV19|TRBJ2-7|15|NA|TRBD1
CASSIGDSRSYEQYF
TGTGCCAGTAGTATAGGGGACAGCCGCTCCTACGAGCAGTACTTC
>TRBV4-1|TRBJ1-6|15|NA|NA
CASSQWQGMRSPLHF
TGCGCCAGCAGTCAGTGGCAGGGGATGAGATCACCCCTCCACTTT
>TRBV6-5|TRBJ1-3|14|NA|TRBD1
CASTKDRAGNTIYF
TGTGCCAGCACCAAAGACAGGGCTGGAAACACCATATATTTT
>TRBV2|TRBJ2-1|10|few|NA
CATGRNEQFF
TGTGCCACCGGGAGAAATGAGCAGTTCTTC
>TRBV5-1|TRBJ2-2|16|once|NA
CASSLYSRGNTGELFF
TGCGCCAGCAGCTTGTATAGCAGGGGAAACACCGGGGAGCTGTTTTTT
>TRBV11-3|TRBJ2-3|17|once|NA
CASSSPSSDGGRDTQYF
TGTGCCAGCAGCTCCCCATCTAGCGATGGAGGGCGAGATACGCAGTATTTT
>TRBV3-1/TRBV3-2|TRBJ1-1|15|NA|TRBD1
CASSLGQGANTEAFF
TGTGCCAGCAGCCTCGGACAGGGGGCGAACACTGAAGCTTTCTTT
>TRBV29-1|TRBJ2-7|13|NA|NA
CSVSLRVYNEQYF
TGCAGCGTCTCTCTAAGGGTTTATAACGAGCAGTACTTC
>TRBV6-5|TRBJ2-7|14|NA|NA
CASRWKDHTGEQYF
TGTGCCAGCAGGTGGAAGGACCATACGGGGGAGCAGTACTTC
>TRBV4-3|TRBJ2-7|15|NA|TRBD1
CASSQGGQGAREQYF
TGCGCCAGCAGCCAAGGGGGACAGGGGGCTCGGGAGCAGTACTTC
>TRBV15|TRBJ2-7|17|NA|TRBD1
CATSSLAPGQGVHEQYF
TGTGCCACCAGCAGCTTAGCTCCGGGACAGGGGGTCCACGAGCAGTACTTC
>TRBV5-1|TRBJ2-6|16|NA|NA
CASSLGRDSGANVLTF
TGCGCCAGCAGCTTGGGTCGGGACTCTGGGGCCAACGTCCTGACTTTC
>TRBV6-1|TRBJ1-2|14|NA|NA
CASSESNLNYGYTF
TGTGCCAGCAGTGAGTCGAACCTTAACTATGGCTACACCTTC
>TRBV18|TRBJ1-1|15|few|NA
CASSPNGLSNTEAFF
TGTGCCAGCTCACCGAATGGTCTTTCGAACACTGAAGCTTTCTTT
>TRBV30|TRBJ2-4|16|NA|TRBD1
CAWTGQSDLAKNIQYF
TGTGCCTGGACGGGACAGTCTGATCTAGCCAAAAACATTCAGTACTTC
>TRBV27|TRBJ1-6|14|NA|NA
CASTDTRYNSPLHF
TGTGCCAGCACCGACACGCGCTATAATTCACCCCTCCACTTT
>TRBV11-2|TRBJ2-1|18|NA|TRBD2
CASSLLAGGRGLYNEQFF
TGTGCCAGCAGCTTACTAGCGGGGGGACGCGGACTCTACAATGAGCAGTTCTTC
>TRBV4-1|TRBJ2-1|12|NA|NA
CASSQDGSANFF
TGCGCCAGCAGCCAAGATGGATCCGCCAACTTCTTC
>TRBV7-9|TRBJ2-5|18|NA|NA
CASSSTVILLLYQETQYF
TGTGCCAGCAGCTCGACAGTCATACTGCTCTTGTACCAAGAGACCCAGTACTTC
>TRBV10-1|TRBJ2-3|15|NA|TRBD2
CASSALRGGTDTQYF
TGCGCCAGCAGCGCCCTCCGGGGGGGCACAGATACGCAGTATTTT
>TRBV19|TRBJ1-1|14|few|TRBD1
CASNLDRRITEAFF
TGTGCCAGTAACCTGGACAGGAGAATCACTGAAGCTTTCTTT
>TRBV6-5|TRBJ1-2|14|NA|TRBD1
CASRTRTGIYGYTF
TGTGCCAGCAGGACAAGGACAGGGATCTATGGCTACACCTTC
>TRBV3-1/TRBV3-2|TRBJ2-1|17|NA|TRBD2
CASSQDLAGVGYNEQFF
TGTGCCAGCAGCCAAGATTTAGCGGGAGTTGGGTACAATGAGCAGTTCTTC
>TRBV28|TRBJ1-5|13|NA|NA
CASSLPGHQPQHF
TGTGCCAGCAGTTTACCAGGGCATCAGCCCCAGCATTTT
>TRBV3-1/TRBV3-2|TRBJ2-7|12|NA|NA
CASRGRAYEQYF
TGTGCCAGCCGAGGCAGGGCCTACGAGCAGTACTTC
>TRBV7-2|TRBJ1-2|13|once|TRBD1
CASSSGQGGGYTF
TGTGCCAGCAGCTCGGGACAGGGTGGCGGCTACACCTTC
>TRBV12-3/TRBV12-4|TRBJ2-2|13|once|NA
CASSFGRAGELFF
TGTGCCAGCAGCTTCGGTAGGGCCGGGGAGCTGTTTTTT
>TRBV4-1|TRBJ1-5|14|NA|NA
CASSQAGGNQPQHF
TGCGCCAGCAGCCAAGCCGGTGGCAATCAGCCCCAGCATTTT
>TRBV29-1|TRBJ1-1|14|once|TRBD1
CSAAVTGWTTEAFF
TGCAGCGCTGCGGTGACAGGGTGGACCACTGAAGCTTTCTTT
>TRBV30|TRBJ1-3|14|NA|NA
CAWSPTNSGNTIYF
TGTGCCTGGAGTCCCACCAACTCTGGAAACACCATATATTTT